The T cell receptor (beta chain) described here comes from a study of human T cells and chemical hapten exposure. MiXCR, run by TCRdb on the RACE reads, gives a single entry per CDR3 protein. The repertoire includes 74,000 or so distinct CDR3 sequences, 10% to 13% of them detected once, and 1.3% to 1.5% sits in the top ten. Described time point: patch test 1, 2 weeks after DPC sensitization. The treatment is: therapeutic diphenylcyclopropenone sensitization with weekly scalp DPC. The clonotype was recovered from a woman aged 45-60 years with alopecia areata. Some clones in this sample may be carry-over from other donors' samples. The sequencing here drew on whole blood, taken in connection with sensitization to the hapten diphenylcyclopropenone (DPC).

CDR3 coding DNA: TGCAGGGAGGGATCCAATTTGGGGACTGAAGCTTTCTTT. Translation: CREGSNLGTEAFF. This chain connects TRBV20-1 to TRBJ1-1; D is uncertain. The CDR3 totals 13 residues. Germline CDR1 DFQATT, CDR2 SNEGSKA (reference sequence).